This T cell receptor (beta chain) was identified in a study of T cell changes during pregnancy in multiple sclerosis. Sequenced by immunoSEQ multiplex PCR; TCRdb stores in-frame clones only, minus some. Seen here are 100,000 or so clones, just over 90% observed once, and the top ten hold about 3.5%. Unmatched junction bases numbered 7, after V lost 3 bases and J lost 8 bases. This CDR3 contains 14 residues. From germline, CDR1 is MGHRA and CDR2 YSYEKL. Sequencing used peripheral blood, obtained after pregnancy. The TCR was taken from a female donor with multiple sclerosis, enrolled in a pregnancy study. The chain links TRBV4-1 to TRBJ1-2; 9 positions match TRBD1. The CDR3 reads CASSQPQGARGYTF. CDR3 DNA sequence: TGCGCCAGCAGCCAGCCACAGGGGGCTCGGGGCTACACCTTC.